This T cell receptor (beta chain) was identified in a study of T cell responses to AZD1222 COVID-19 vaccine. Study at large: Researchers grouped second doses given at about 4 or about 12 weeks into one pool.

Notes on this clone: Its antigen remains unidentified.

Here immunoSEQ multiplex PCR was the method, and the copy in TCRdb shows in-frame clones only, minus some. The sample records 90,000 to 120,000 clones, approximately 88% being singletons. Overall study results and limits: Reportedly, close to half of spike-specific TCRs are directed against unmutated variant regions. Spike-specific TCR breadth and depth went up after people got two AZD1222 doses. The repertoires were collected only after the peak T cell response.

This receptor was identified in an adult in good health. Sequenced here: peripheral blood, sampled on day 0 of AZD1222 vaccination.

Written as DNA, the CDR3 is TGTGCCACCAGCAGTGTCTTTTTGGGGGCGCAAGATACGCAGTATTTT. It is translated as CATSSVFLGAQDTQYF. The chain recombines TRBV15 with TRBJ2-3; D perhaps matches TRBD1 (6 bases). Between the trimmed V and J ends, which lost 3 bases and 5 bases, there was a span of 18 bases. Germline CDR1 LNHNV, CDR2 YYDKDF (reference sequence). The CDR3 has 16 residues.